Listed here is a single T cell receptor (beta chain). The record originates from a study of control samples from healthy donors and cancer patients. This CDR3 spans 12 amino acids. Deletions cut 5 bases from V and 8 bases from J, with 12 bases between. Per the germline V gene, CDR1 is SEHNR and CDR2 is FQNEAQ (reference sequence). Measured with immunoSEQ multiplex PCR; TCRdb has only the in-frame clones, and not every one. The sample has around 58,000 clones; around 96% are singletons. The sequenced sample was blood. This receptor was identified in a woman younger than 35 in good health. The V gene is TRBV7-9, the J gene TRBJ1-2; D unresolved. CDR3 nucleotides: TGTGCCAGCAGCCAAGGTTCGGGCGGCTACACCTTC. Its translation is CASSQGSGGYTF.